Given below is one T cell receptor (beta chain) in context. The method was immunoSEQ multiplex PCR; TCRdb's version includes in-frame clones alone and lacks a portion of them. The profile shows some 400,000 clones, over 75% of them singletons. These data originate in a study of blood T cell repertoires in COVID-19. V was pared by 3 bases and J by 0 bases, with 9 bases between. CDR3 size: 15 residues. The germline V gene has CDR1 LNHDA and CDR2 SQIVND (reference sequence). The rearrangement links TRBV19 to TRBJ1-5, with a weak D call TRBD1 (5 bases). The sample comprised PBMCs or T cells enriched from blood (not recorded which). The TCR was taken from a man aged 25 to 40 who had recovered from COVID-19. The CDR3 DNA reads as TGTGCCAGTAGTATCCTAGACAGTAGCAATCAGCCCCAGCATTTT. Its protein is CASSILDSSNQPQHF.